The 20 T cell receptor beta chains presented below share a single source sample, sequenced in a study of blood T cells in healthy people across ages. Combining a sample-barcoded 5' primer with a J-beta primer mix, a second PCR ran for about 6 to 12 cycles. TCRdb called the 5' RACE reads again in MiXCR, with one record for every CDR3 protein. The table has approximately 800,000 distinct CDR3 sequences, approximately 55% seen once. Material: blood. The source of these receptors is a man older than 75 in good health.

The chain combines TRBV4-2 with TRBJ2-2; the match to TRBD2 covers 11 bases. The length of the CDR3 is 17 residues. Per the germline V gene, CDR1 is LGHNA and CDR2 is YNFKEQ. V shed 3 bases and J 6 bases; nucleotides not matched to a gene: 9. CDR3 DNA: TGTGCCAGCAGCCACCTAACTAGCGGGAGTTTCTCCGGGGAGCTGTTTTTT. It is translated as CASSHLTSGSFSGELFF.

The genes are TRBV5-1 and TRBJ2-7; 12 bases fit TRBD1. The CDR3 has 15 amino acids. Looked up from germline, CDR1 is SGHRS and CDR2 is YFSETQ. Losses at the gene ends were 4 bases for V and 4 bases for J; bases not matched to a gene: 6. The CDR3 sequence: CASSTGTGGQYEQYF. CDR3 sequence (DNA): TGCGCCAGCAGCACTGGGACAGGGGGCCAGTACGAGCAGTACTTC.

The chain has TRBV30 and TRBJ2-4; 7 nucleotides agree with TRBD2. Gene TRBJ2-5 matches the end of the DNA better, so the J call may be wrong. CDR3 size: 15 residues. Germline V gene data show CDR1 as GTSNPN and CDR2 as SVGIG (reference sequence). The CDR3, as DNA: TGTGCCTGGAGTCGTGGCGGGAGTTTCCAAGAGACCCAGTACTTC. This sequence encodes CAWSRGGSFQETQYF.

V usage is TRBV7-2 and J usage is TRBJ2-5, with 8 bases matching TRBD2. J was trimmed by 2 bases and V by 2 bases; bases with no gene match: 10. The germline V gene encodes CDR1 SGHTA and CDR2 FQGNSA. The CDR3 totals 17 residues. The CDR3 sequence: CASSLSRLAGLQETQYF. The CDR3 bases are TGTGCCAGCAGCTTAAGTCGTCTAGCGGGTCTACAAGAGACCCAGTACTTC.

In its sample, this clonotype was seen a few times. The chain employs TRBV6-1 and TRBJ2-5; D is undetermined. Germline V gene data show CDR1 as MNHNS and CDR2 as SASEGT. V was trimmed by 2 bases and J by 7 bases, leaving 11 bases between them. This CDR3 is built from 13 residues. The CDR3 DNA reads as TGTGCCAGCAGTGAACAACCAATCTCGACCCAGTACTTC. Encoded protein: CASSEQPISTQYF.

A few counts support this clonotype. The chain is built from TRBV24-1 and TRBJ2-5; D perhaps matches TRBD1 (6 bases). This CDR3 has 15 residues. The V end was cut by 2 bases, the J end by 4 bases, with 13 bases between. The germline CDR1 and CDR2 sequences are KGHDR and SFDVKD. CDR3 amino acids: CATSDSRGSSETQYF. CDR3 coding DNA: TGTGCCACCAGTGATTCGAGGGGGTCTTCAGAGACCCAGTACTTC.

This chain connects TRBV10-3 to TRBJ2-6, with D uncertain. The germline CDR1 and CDR2 sequences are ENHRY and SYGVKD. The CDR3 extends over 14 amino acids. Trimming removed 10 bases at V and 3 bases at J, with 13 bases between. The CDR3 DNA is TGTGCCAGCCAAGGTCCAGGTGGGGCCAACGTCCTGACTTTC. Protein sequence: CASQGPGGANVLTF.

This clonotype was counted a few times. The rearrangement uses TRBV20-1 and TRBJ1-2; D is undetermined. Trimming removed 1 base from V and 7 bases from J, with 7 bases in between. Germline V gene data show CDR1 as DFQATT and CDR2 as SNEGSKA (reference sequence). The CDR3 is made up of 11 amino acids. The CDR3 DNA is TGCAGTGCTAGAGCCCGATTTGGCTACACCTTC. Translated: CSARARFGYTF.

CDR3 nucleotides: TGCGCCAGCAGCCCCACAGGGATTGGGACAACTAATGAAAAACTGTTTTTT. Translated: CASSPTGIGTTNEKLFF. The chain joins TRBV4-3 to TRBJ1-4; tentatively, D is TRBD1 (6 bases). The ends were cut back, 4 bases at V and 0 bases at J, with 15 bases in the middle. Per the germline V gene, CDR1 is LGHNA and CDR2 is YSLEER. The CDR3 is 17 residues long.

This chain connects TRBV12-3 or TRBV12-4 to TRBJ1-5; 7 bases line up with TRBD1. V gave up 4 bases and J gave up 3 bases; unmatched junction bases: 6. CDR3 length: 15 residues. The CDR3 sequence is CASSSGTALNQPQHF. Here the CDR3 DNA reads TGTGCCAGCAGTTCCGGGACAGCTCTCAATCAGCCCCAGCATTTT.

This clonotype has only a few counts. CDR3 sequence reads: CSARNPSTSGETQYF. As DNA, the CDR3 is TGCAGTGCTAGAAACCCGTCAACTAGCGGAGAGACCCAGTACTTC. The chain has TRBV20-1 and TRBJ2-5, with 8 positions matching TRBD2. Trimming removed 2 bases from V and 4 bases from J; junction bases left unmatched: 9. The CDR3 extends over 15 amino acids. Germline values: CDR1 DFQATT, CDR2 SNEGSKA (reference sequence).

DNA for the CDR3: TGTGCCAGCAGCCAAGACTGGGGTGGCGCGACTAGCGGGGGCTCCTACGAGCAGTACTTC. It yields the protein CASSQDWGGATSGGSYEQYF. The J gene is TRBJ2-7, the V gene TRBV4-2, with 12 bases matching TRBD2. The CDR3 runs to 20 residues. The junction had 12 bases not matched to a gene; V was cut back by 0 bases and J by 0 bases. Germline V gene lookup returns CDR1 LGHNA and CDR2 YNFKEQ.

This clonotype was counted only a few times. V gene TRBV4-1 combines with J gene TRBJ2-3; TRBD2 agrees at 8 bases. The CDR3 is 16 residues long. V lost 0 bases and J lost 5; bases outside the gene matches: 7. Germline V gene sequence: CDR1 MGHRA, CDR2 YSYEKL. CDR3: CASSQDLAGVLDTQYF. The CDR3 nucleotides read TGCGCCAGCAGCCAAGATCTAGCGGGTGTTTTAGATACGCAGTATTTT.

The genes are TRBV7-9 and TRBJ2-7, with 7 bases that match TRBD2. The CDR3 runs to 15 residues. V trimming: 5 bases; J trimming: 3 bases; junction bases outside the gene matches: 10. CDR1 is SEHNR and CDR2 is FQNEAQ in the germline V gene (reference sequence). CDR3 in DNA: TGTGCCAGCAGCCATCTAGCGGAGGGTTACTACGAGCAGTACTTC. Translation: CASSHLAEGYYEQYF.

The chain has TRBV2 and TRBJ2-7; the D gene is possibly TRBD2 (5 bases). There are 14 residues in the CDR3. With 6 bases removed from V and 7 bases from J, the gap between germline ends came to 19 bases. Germline-derived CDR1 and CDR2 are SNHLY and FYNNEI. As DNA, the CDR3 is TGTGCCAGCAGGGCAGCCGGGATCTCTGAGGAGCAGTACTTC. This sequence encodes CASRAAGISEEQYF.

V gene TRBV28 combines with J gene TRBJ2-7; D possibly matches TRBD1 or TRBD2 (5 bases each). Germline V CDR1 and CDR2: MDHEN, SYDVKM. This CDR3 is 14 amino acids long. Trimming took off 4 bases at V and 6 bases at J, with 16 bases between the two ends. CDR3 nucleotide sequence: TGTGCCAGCAGTTCCGGGACGTTTCGGGGCGAGCAGTACTTC. Its protein product is CASSSGTFRGEQYF.

This clonotype was seen only once. This sequence joins TRBV30 and TRBJ1-5; 7 bases match TRBD1. Germline V CDR1 and CDR2: GTSNPN, SVGIG (reference sequence). The CDR3 consists of 14 residues. The J segment lost 3 bases and the V segment lost 0 bases, leaving 2 bases of the junction unmatched. CDR3 loop: CAWSVQGINQPQHF. CDR3 sequence (DNA): TGTGCCTGGAGTGTACAGGGGATCAATCAGCCCCAGCATTTT. The full variable domain, with the rest looked up from reference TRBV30 and TRBJ1-5, is SQTIHQWPATLVQPVGSPLSLECTVEGTSNPNLYWYRQAAGRGLQLLFYSVGIGQISSEVPQNLSASRPQDRQFILSSKKLLLSDSGFYLCAWSVQGINQPQHFGDGTRLSIL.

This clonotype was observed a handful of times. The chain carries TRBV5-1 and TRBJ2-7, with TRBD2 matching 10 bases. V was pared by 4 bases and J by 3 bases, with 10 bases of the junction left unmatched. CDR1 and CDR2 (germline): SGHRS, YFSETQ. The CDR3 runs to 16 residues. The CDR3 nucleotides are TGCGCCAGCAGCGGAGCGGGAGGGCCAAGGAACTACGAGCAGTACTTC. Translation: CASSGAGGPRNYEQYF.

The rearrangement links TRBV9 to TRBJ2-6, with 8 bases that match TRBD2. Germline V gene lookup returns CDR1 SGDLS and CDR2 YYNGEE. The V and J ends lost 1 base and 4 bases, in that order; junction bases with no gene match: 4. The CDR3 consists of 16 residues. CDR3 region: CASSVPLAAGANVLTF. The DNA of the CDR3 is TGTGCCAGCAGCGTACCACTAGCGGCCGGGGCCAACGTCCTGACTTTC.

V usage is TRBV20-1 and J usage is TRBJ2-7; D is ambiguous. Germline CDR1 reads DFQATT; CDR2 reads SNEGSKA (reference sequence). The CDR3 has 12 residues. V shed 6 bases and J shed 2 bases, with 11 bases lying between them. CDR3 region: CSALQDPYEQYF. CDR3 DNA: TGCAGTGCCCTGCAGGATCCCTACGAGCAGTACTTC.